What follows are 3 T cell receptor beta chains derived from one specimen sequenced in a study of blood T cell repertoires in COVID-19. Method: immunoSEQ multiplex PCR; TCRdb's copy keeps in-frame clones and lacks some. The sample records approximately 260,000 clones, around nine tenths being singletons. Sample: PBMCs or T cells enriched from blood (not recorded which). These receptors were obtained from a young woman who had recovered from COVID-19.

The chain links TRBV5-4 to TRBJ1-2; 9 positions agree with TRBD1. Trimming at V came to 1 base and at J to 2 bases, leaving 9 bases not matched to a gene. Germline V gene sequence: CDR1 SGHNT, CDR2 YYREEE (reference sequence). The CDR3 is 17 residues long. Here the CDR3 reads CASSLNGYRGRNYGYTF. DNA for the CDR3: TGTGCCAGCAGCTTGAATGGGTACAGGGGGCGAAACTATGGCTACACCTTC.

A few counts support this clone. The chain combines TRBV28 with TRBJ2-1, with 12 nucleotides matching TRBD2. The CDR3 spans 15 residues. CDR1 and CDR2 from the germline V gene are MDHEN and SYDVKM. V shed 3 bases and J 3 bases; nucleotides not matched to a gene: 0. CDR3 bases: TGTGCCAGCAGTTTGACTAGCGGGAGCTACAATGAGCAGTTCTTC. The encoded protein is CASSLTSGSYNEQFF.

The chain joins TRBV19 to TRBJ1-1; maybe TRBD1 (5 bases). CDR1 and CDR2 from the germline V gene are LNHDA and SQIVND (reference sequence). The CDR3 is made up of 14 amino acids. Trimming took 4 bases from V and 0 from J, leaving 9 bases between them. The CDR3 coding sequence is TGTGCCAGTAGTAAGAACAGGCTGAACACTGAAGCTTTCTTT. This gives the protein CASSKNRLNTEAFF.